This T cell receptor (beta chain) was documented in a study of T cells in Graves' hyperthyroidism and ophthalmopathy. Study-level points and caveats: Blood also held most thyroid clonotypes expanded beyond 0.001.

There are many counts of this clonotype. Its antigen is currently unknown. CDR3 length: 16 residues. V was shortened by 1 base and J by 3 bases, with 13 bases between the two germline ends. Germline CDR1 reads SEHNR; CDR2 reads FQNEAQ (reference sequence). TCR beta CDR3 sequences were amplified from RNA transcripts. TCR CDR3 regions were first amplified by RT-PCR with HTBI primers. TCRdb re-derived calls from the multiplex PCR reads in MiXCR, one entry per CDR3 protein. The table lists 650,000 to 700,000 distinct CDR3 sequences, approximately 15% of them singletons. The study excluded patients with uncontrolled infection, other autoimmune disease, pregnancy or lactation.

The chain couples TRBV7-9 to TRBJ2-1; tentative D call: TRBD2 (5 bases). The origin of this receptor is a man aged 50-60 years with Graves' hyperthyroidism. The sample consisted of blood. CDR3 bases: TGTGCCAGCAGCTTAGGCGAGCGGAGACACTACAATGAGCAGTTCTTC. As protein: CASSLGERRHYNEQFF.